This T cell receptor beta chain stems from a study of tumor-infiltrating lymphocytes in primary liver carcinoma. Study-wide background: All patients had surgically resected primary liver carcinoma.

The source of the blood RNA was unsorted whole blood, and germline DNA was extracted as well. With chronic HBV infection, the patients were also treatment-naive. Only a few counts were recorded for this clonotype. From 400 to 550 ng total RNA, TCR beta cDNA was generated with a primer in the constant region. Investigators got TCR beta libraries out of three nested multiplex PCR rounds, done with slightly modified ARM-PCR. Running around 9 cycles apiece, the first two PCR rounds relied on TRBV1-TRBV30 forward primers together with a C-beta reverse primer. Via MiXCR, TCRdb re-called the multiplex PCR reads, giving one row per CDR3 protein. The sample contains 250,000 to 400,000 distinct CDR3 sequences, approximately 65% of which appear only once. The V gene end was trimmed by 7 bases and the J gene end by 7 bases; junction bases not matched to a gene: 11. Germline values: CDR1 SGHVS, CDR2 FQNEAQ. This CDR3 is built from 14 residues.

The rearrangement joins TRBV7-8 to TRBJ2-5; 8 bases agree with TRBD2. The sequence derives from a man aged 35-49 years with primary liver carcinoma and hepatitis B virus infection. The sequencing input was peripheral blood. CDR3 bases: TGTGCCAGCACGTTAGAACGGGGGGGGAGGACCCAGTACTTC. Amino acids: CASTLERGGRTQYF.